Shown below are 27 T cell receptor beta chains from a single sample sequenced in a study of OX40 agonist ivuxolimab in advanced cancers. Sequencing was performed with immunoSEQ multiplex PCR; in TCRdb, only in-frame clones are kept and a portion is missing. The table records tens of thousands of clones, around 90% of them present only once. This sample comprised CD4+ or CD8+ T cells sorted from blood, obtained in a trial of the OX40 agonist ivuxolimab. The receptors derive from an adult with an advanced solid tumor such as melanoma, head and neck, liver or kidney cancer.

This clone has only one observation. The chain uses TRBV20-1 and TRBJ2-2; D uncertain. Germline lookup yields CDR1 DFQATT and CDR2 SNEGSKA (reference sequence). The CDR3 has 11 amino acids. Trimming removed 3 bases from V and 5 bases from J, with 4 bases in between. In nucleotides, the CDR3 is TGCAGTGCTAGGGAGACCGGGGAGCTGTTTTTT. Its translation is CSARETGELFF.

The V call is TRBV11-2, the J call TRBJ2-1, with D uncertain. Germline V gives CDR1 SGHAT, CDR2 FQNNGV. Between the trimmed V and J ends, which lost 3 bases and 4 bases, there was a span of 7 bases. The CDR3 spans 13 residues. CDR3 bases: TGTGCCAGCAGCTTTTTCCCATACAATGAGCAGTTCTTC. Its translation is CASSFFPYNEQFF. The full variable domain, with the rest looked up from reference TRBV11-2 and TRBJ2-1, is EAGVAQSPRYKIIEKRQSVAFWCNPISGHATLYWYQQILGQGPKLLIQFQNNGVVDDSQLPKDRFSAERLKGVDSTLKIQPAKLEDSAVYLCASSFFPYNEQFFGPGTRLTVL.

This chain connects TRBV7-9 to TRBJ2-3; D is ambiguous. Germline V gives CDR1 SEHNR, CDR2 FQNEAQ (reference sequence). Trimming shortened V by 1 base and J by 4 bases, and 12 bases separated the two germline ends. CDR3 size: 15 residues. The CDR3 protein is CASSLEGIGSDTQYF. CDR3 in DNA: TGTGCCAGCAGCTTAGAGGGAATAGGGTCAGATACGCAGTATTTT.

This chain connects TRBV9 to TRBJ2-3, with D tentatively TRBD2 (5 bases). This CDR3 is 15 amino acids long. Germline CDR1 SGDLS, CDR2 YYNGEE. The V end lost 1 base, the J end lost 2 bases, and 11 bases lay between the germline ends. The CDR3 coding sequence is TGTGCCAGCAGCGTATGGGGAGATGCCACAGATACGCAGTATTTT. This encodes CASSVWGDATDTQYF.

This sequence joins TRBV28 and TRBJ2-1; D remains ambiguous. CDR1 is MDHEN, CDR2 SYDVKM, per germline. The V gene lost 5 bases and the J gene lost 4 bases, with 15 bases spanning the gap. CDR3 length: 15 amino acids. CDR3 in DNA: TGTGCCAGCAGTCCCTATCGCGGAGATTACAATGAGCAGTTCTTC. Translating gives CASSPYRGDYNEQFF.

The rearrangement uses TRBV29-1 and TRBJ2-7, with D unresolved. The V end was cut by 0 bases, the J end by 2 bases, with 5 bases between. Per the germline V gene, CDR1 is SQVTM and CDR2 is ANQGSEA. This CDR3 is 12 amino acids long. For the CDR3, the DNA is TGCAGCGTTGAAGAAGAGACCTACGAGCAGTACTTC. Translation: CSVEEETYEQYF.

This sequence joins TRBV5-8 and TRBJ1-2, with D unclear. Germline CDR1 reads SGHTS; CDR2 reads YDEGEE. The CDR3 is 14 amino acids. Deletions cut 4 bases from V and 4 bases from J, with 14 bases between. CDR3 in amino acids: CASSVDRSPYGYTF. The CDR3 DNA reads TGTGCCAGCAGCGTGGACCGAAGTCCCTATGGCTACACCTTC. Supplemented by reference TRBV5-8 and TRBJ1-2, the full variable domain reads EAGVTQSPTHLIKTRGQQATLRCSPISGHTSVYWYQQALGLGLQFLLWYDEGEERNRGNFPPRFSGRQFPNYSSELNVNALELEDSALYLCASSVDRSPYGYTFGSGTRLTVV.

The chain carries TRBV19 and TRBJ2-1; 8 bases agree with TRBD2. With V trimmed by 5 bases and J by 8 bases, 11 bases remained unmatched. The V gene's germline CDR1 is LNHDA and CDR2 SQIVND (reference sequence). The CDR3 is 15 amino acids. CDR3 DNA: TGTGCCAGTAGTTATAGCGGGGCTGAAGCCCATGAGCAGTTCTTC. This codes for CASSYSGAEAHEQFF.

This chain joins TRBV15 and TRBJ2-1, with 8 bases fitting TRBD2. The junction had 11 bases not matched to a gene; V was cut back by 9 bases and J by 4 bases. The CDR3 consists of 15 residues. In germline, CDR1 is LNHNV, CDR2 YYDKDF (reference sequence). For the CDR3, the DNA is TGTGCCACTTTCCCCGGGAGGGGAAGTTACAATGAGCAGTTCTTC. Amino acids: CATFPGRGSYNEQFF. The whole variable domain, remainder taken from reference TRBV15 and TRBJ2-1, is DAMVIQNPRYQVTQFGKPVTLSCSQTLNHNVMYWYQQKSSQAPKLLFHYYDKDFNNEADTPDNFQSRRPNTSFCFLDIRSPGLGDTAMYLCATFPGRGSYNEQFFGPGTRLTVL.

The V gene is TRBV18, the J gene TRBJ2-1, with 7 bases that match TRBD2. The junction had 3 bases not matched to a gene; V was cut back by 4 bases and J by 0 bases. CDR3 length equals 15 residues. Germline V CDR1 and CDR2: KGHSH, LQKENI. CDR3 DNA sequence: TGTGCCAGCTCACGGCGGGAGACCTCCTACAATGAGCAGTTCTTC. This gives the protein CASSRRETSYNEQFF. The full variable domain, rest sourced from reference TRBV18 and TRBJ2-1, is NAGVMQNPRHLVRRRGQEARLRCSPMKGHSHVYWYRQLPEEGLKFMVYLQKENIIDESGMPKERFSAEFPKEGPSILRIQQVVRGDSAAYFCASSRRETSYNEQFFGPGTRLTVL.

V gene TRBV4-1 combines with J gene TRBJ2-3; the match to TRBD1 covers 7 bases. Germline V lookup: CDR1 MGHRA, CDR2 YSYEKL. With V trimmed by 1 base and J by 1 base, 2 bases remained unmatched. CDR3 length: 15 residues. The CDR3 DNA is TGCGCCAGCAGCCAAGTCGACAGGGGCACAGATACGCAGTATTTT. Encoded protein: CASSQVDRGTDTQYF.

The CDR3 reads CASSLSSGGRAYNEQFF. CDR3 in DNA: TGTGCCAGCAGCTTAAGCAGTGGCGGGAGGGCCTACAATGAGCAGTTCTTC. The chain uses TRBV7-3 and TRBJ2-1; 9 bases agree with TRBD2. Germline trimming cut 1 base from V and 2 bases from J; bases unmatched to any gene: 6. Germline-derived CDR1 and CDR2 are SGHTA and FQGTGA. CDR3 length: 17 amino acids. The variable domain in full, completed from reference TRBV7-3 and TRBJ2-1, reads GAGVSQTPSNKVTEKGKYVELRCDPISGHTALYWYRQSLGQGPEFLIYFQGTGAADDSGLPNDRFFAVRPEGSVSTLKIQRTERGDSAVYLCASSLSSGGRAYNEQFFGPGTRLTVL.

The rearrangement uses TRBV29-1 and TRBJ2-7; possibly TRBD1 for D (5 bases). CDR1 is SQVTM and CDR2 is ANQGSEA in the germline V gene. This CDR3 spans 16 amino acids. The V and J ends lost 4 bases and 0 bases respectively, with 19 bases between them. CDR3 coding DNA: TGCAGCGTTGGACTTCCTGGGGCTGCCAGCTCCTACGAGCAGTACTTC. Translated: CSVGLPGAASSYEQYF.

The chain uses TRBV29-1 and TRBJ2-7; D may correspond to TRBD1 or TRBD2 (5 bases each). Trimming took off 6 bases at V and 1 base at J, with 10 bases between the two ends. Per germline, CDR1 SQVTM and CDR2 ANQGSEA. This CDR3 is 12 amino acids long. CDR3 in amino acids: CSVEGLSYEQYF. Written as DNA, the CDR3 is TGCAGCGTCGAGGGGCTATCCTACGAGCAGTACTTC.

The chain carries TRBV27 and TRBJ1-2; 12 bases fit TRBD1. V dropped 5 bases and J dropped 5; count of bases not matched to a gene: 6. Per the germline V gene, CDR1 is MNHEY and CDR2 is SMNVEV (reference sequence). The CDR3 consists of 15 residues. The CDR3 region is CASSPGQGAGYGYTF. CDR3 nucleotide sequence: TGTGCCAGCAGTCCGGGACAGGGGGCGGGATATGGCTACACCTTC.

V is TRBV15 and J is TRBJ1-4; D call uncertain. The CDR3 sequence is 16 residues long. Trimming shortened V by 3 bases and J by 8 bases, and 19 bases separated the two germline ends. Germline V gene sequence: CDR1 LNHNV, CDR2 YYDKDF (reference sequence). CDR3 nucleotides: TGTGCCACCAGCAGTGAACTCGGGCATGTCGGGGAAAAACTGTTTTTT. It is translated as CATSSELGHVGEKLFF.

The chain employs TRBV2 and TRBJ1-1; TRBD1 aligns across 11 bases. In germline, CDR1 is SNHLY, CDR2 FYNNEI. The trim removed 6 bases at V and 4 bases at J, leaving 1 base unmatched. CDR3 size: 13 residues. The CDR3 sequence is CASRGQGATEAFF. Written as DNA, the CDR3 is TGTGCCAGCAGAGGACAGGGGGCCACTGAAGCTTTCTTT.

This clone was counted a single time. The CDR3 region has the DNA TGTGCCAGCAGGGACAGCCTGGGGAGCACTGAAGCTTTCTTT. Translated, it gives CASRDSLGSTEAFF. The chain recombines TRBV27 with TRBJ1-1; D is perhaps TRBD1 (6 bases). The CDR3 is 14 amino acids. V was trimmed by 6 bases and J by 4 bases, leaving 15 bases between them. From germline, CDR1 is MNHEY and CDR2 SMNVEV (reference sequence).

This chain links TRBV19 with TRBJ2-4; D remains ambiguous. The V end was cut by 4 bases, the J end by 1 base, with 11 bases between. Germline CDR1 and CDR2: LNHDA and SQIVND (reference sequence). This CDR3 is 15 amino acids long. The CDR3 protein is CASSTSRGAKNIQYF. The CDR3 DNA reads TGTGCCAGTAGTACCTCCCGTGGGGCCAAAAACATTCAGTACTTC.

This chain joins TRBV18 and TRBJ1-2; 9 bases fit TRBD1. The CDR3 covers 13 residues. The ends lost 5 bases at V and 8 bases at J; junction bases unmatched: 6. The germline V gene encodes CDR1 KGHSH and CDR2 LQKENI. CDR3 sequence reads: CASSFRQGDGYTF. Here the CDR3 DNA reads TGTGCCAGCTCATTTAGACAGGGGGACGGCTACACCTTC.

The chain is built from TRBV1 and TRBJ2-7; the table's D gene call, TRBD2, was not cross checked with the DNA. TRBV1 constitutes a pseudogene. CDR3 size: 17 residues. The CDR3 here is CTSSQDKCGSLPGEQYF. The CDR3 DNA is TGCACCAGCAGCCAAGATAAGTGCGGGAGCCTGCCGGGGGAGCAGTACTTC.

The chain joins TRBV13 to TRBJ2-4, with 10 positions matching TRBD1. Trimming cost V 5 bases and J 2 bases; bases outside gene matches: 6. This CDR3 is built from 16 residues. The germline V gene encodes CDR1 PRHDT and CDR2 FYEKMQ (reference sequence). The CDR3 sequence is CASSPGDRGPKNIQYF. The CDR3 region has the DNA TGTGCCAGCAGCCCTGGGGACAGGGGACCCAAAAACATTCAGTACTTC.

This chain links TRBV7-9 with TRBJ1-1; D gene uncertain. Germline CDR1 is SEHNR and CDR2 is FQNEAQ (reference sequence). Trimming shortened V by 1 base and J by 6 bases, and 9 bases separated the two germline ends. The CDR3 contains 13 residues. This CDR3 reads CASSLGASSEAFF. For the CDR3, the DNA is TGTGCCAGCAGCTTAGGCGCCAGTTCTGAAGCTTTCTTT.

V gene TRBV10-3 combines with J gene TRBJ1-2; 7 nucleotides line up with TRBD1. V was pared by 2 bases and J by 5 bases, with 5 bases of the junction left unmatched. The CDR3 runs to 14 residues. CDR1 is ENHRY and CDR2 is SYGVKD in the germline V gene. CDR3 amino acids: CAISELDRDYGYTF. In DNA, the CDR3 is TGTGCCATCAGTGAGCTAGACAGGGATTATGGCTACACCTTC.

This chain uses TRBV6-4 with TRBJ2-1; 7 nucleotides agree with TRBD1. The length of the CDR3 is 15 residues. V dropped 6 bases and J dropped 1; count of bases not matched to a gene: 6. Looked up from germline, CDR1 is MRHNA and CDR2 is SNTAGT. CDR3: CASSETGQSYNEQFF. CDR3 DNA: TGTGCCAGCAGCGAGACGGGACAGTCCTACAATGAGCAGTTCTTC.

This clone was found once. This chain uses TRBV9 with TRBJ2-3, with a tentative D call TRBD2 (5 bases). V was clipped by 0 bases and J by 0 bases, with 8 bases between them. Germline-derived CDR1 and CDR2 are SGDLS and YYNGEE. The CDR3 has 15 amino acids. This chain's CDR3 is CASSVDGDSTDTQYF. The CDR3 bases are TGTGCCAGCAGCGTAGACGGGGATAGCACAGATACGCAGTATTTT.

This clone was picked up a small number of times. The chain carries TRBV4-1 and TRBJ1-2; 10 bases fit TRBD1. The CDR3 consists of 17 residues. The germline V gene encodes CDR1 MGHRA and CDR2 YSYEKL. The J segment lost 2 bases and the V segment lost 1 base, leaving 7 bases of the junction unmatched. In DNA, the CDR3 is TGCGCCAGCAGCCAAGGGACAGGGGGTCAAGGGAACTATGGCTACACCTTC. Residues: CASSQGTGGQGNYGYTF.